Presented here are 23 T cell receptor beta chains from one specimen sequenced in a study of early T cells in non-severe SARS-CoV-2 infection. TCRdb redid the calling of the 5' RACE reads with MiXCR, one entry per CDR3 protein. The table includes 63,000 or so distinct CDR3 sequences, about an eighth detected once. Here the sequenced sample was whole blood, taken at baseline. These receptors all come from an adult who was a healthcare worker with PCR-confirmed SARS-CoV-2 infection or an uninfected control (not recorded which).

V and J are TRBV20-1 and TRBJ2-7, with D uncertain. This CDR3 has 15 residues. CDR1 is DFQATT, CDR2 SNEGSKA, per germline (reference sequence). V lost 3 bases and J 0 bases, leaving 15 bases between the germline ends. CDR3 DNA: TGCAGTGCTAGGGCTTTGAGCCAGAGCTCCTACGAGCAGTACTTC. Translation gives CSARALSQSSYEQYF.

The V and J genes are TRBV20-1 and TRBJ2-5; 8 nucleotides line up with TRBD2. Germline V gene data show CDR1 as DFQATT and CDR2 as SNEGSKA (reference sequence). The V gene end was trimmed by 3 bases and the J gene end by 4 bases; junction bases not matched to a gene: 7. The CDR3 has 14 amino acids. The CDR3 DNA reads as TGCAGTGCTAGTTTGGTAGCGGGGATAGAGACCCAGTACTTC. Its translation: CSASLVAGIETQYF.

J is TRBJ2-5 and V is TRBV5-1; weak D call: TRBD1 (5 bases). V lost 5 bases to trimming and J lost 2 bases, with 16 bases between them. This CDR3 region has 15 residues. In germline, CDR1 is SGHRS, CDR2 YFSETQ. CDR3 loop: CASRTRQQFQETQYF. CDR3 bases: TGCGCCAGCAGAACCCGACAGCAATTTCAAGAGACCCAGTACTTC.

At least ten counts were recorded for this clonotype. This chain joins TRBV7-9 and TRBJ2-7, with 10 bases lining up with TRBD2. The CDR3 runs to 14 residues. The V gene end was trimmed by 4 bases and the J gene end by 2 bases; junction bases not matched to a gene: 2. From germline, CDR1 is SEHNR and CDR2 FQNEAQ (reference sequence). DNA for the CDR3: TGTGCCAGCAGCTCTAGCGGGGGCCCCTACGAGCAGTACTTC. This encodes CASSSSGGPYEQYF. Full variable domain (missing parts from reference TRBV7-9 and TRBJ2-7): DTGVSQNPRHKITKRGQNVTFRCDPISEHNRLYWYRQTLGQGPEFLTYFQNEAQLEKSRLLSDRFSAERPKGSFSTLEIQRTEQGDSAMYLCASSSSGGPYEQYFGPGTRLTVT.

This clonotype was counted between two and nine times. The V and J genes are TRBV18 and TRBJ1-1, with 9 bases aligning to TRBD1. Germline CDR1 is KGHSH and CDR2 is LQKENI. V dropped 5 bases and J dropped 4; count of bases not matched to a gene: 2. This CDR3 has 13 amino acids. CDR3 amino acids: CASSETGGTEAFF. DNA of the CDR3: TGTGCCAGCTCAGAGACAGGGGGCACTGAAGCTTTCTTT.

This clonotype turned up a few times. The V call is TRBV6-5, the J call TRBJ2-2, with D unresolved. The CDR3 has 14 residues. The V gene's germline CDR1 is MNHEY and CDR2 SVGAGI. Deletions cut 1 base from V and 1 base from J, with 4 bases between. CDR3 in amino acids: CASSYLMNTGELFF. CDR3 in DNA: TGTGCCAGCAGTTACTTGATGAACACCGGGGAGCTGTTTTTT.

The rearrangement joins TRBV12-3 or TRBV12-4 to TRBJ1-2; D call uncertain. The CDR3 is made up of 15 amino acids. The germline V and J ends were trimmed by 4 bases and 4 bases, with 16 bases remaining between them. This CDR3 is CASSYALPGSYGYTF. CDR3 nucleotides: TGTGCCAGCAGTTACGCCCTCCCGGGTTCCTATGGCTACACCTTC.

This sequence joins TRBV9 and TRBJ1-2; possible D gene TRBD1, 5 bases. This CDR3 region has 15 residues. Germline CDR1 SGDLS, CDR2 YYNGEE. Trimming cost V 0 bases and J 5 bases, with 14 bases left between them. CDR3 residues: CASSVDDSMAYGYTF. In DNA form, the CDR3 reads TGTGCCAGCAGCGTAGACGACAGTATGGCATATGGCTACACCTTC.

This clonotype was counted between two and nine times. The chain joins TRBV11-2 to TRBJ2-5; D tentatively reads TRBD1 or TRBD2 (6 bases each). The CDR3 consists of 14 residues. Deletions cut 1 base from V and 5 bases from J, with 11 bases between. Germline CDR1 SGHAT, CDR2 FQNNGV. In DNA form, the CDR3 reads TGTGCCAGCAGCTTAGTGGGGGGCACGGAGACCCAGTACTTC. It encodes CASSLVGGTETQYF. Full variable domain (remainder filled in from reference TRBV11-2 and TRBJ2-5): EAGVAQSPRYKIIEKRQSVAFWCNPISGHATLYWYQQILGQGPKLLIQFQNNGVVDDSQLPKDRFSAERLKGVDSTLKIQPAKLEDSAVYLCASSLVGGTETQYFGPGTRLLVL.

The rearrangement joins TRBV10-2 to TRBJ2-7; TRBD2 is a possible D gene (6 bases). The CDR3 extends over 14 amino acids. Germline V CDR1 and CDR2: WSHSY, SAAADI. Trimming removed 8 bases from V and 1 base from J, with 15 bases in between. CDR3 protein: CASGLRDSSYEQYF. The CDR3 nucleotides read TGCGCCAGCGGGTTGAGGGACTCTTCCTACGAGCAGTACTTC.

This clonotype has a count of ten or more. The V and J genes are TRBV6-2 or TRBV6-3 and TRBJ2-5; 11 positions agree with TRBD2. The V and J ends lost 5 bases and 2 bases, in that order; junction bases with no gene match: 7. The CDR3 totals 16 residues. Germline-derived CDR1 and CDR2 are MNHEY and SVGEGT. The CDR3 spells CASSPPLAGAQETQYF. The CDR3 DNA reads TGTGCCAGCAGTCCCCCACTAGCGGGGGCACAAGAGACCCAGTACTTC.

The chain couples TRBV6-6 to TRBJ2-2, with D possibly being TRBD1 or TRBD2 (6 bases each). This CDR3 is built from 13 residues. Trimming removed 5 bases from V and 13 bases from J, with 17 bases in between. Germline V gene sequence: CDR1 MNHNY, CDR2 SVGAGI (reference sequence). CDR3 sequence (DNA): TGTGCCAGCAGTCCCCGGGGGCCTTGGGGGCTGTTTTTT. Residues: CASSPRGPWGLFF.

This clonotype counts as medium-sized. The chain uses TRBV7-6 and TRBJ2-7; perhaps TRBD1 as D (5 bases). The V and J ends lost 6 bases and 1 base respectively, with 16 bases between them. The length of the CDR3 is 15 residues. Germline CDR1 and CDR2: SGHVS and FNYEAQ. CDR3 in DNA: TGTGCCAGCAGTCCGAAGGTAGGGGAATCCTACGAGCAGTACTTC. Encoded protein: CASSPKVGESYEQYF.

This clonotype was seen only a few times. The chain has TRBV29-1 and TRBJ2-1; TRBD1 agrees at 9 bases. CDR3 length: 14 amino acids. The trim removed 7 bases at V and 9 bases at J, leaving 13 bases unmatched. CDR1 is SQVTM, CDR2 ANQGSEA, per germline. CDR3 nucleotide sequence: TGCAGCGCGATAACCGGGACAGGGCATCGTGAGCAGTTCTTC. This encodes CSAITGTGHREQFF.

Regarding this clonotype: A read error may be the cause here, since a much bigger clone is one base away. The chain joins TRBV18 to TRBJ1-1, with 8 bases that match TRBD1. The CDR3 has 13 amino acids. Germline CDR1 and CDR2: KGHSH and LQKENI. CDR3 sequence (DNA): TGTACCAGCTCGGGACAGGAGAACACTGAAGCTTTCTTT. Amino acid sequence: CTSSGQENTEAFF.

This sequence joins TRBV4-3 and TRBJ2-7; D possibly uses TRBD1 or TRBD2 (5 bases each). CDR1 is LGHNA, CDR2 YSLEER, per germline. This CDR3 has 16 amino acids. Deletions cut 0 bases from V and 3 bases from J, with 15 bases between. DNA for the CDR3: TGCGCCAGCAGCCAAGATCGAGGGGTAGCGCGCTACGAGCAGTACTTC. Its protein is CASSQDRGVARYEQYF.

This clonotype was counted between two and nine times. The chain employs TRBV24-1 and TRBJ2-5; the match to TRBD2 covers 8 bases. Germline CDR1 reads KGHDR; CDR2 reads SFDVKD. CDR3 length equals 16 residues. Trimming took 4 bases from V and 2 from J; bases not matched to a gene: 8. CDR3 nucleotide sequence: TGTGCCACCAGTGACTTCGGACTAGCTCAACAAGAGACCCAGTACTTC. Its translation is CATSDFGLAQQETQYF.

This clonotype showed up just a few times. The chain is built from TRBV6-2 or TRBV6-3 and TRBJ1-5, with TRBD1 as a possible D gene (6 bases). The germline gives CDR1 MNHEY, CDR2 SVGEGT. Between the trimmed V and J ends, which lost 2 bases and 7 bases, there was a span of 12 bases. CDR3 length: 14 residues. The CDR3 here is CASSYGAQGQPQHF. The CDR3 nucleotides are TGTGCCAGCAGTTACGGGGCACAGGGCCAGCCCCAGCATTTT.

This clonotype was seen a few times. CDR3 nucleotide sequence: TGTGCCATCAGTGAGGTTGACCAAGAGACCCAGTACTTC. Protein sequence: CAISEVDQETQYF. The chain uses TRBV10-3 and TRBJ2-5; no firm D call. The CDR3 extends over 13 amino acids. Trimming took off 2 bases at V and 0 bases at J, with 4 bases between the two ends. Germline V lookup: CDR1 ENHRY, CDR2 SYGVKD.

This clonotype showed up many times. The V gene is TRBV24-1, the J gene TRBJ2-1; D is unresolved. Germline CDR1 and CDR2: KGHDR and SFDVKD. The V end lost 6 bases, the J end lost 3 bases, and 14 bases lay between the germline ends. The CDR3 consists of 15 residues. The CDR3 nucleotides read TGTGCCACCAGTCAGGCTGGTAAGGACTACAATGAGCAGTTCTTC. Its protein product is CATSQAGKDYNEQFF.

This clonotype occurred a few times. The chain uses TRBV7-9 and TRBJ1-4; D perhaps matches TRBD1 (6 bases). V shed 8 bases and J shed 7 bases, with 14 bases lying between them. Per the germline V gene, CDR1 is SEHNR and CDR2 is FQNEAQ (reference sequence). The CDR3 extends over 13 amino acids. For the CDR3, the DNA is TGTGCCAGCGGACAGACGACAGGTGAAAAACTGTTTTTT. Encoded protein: CASGQTTGEKLFF.

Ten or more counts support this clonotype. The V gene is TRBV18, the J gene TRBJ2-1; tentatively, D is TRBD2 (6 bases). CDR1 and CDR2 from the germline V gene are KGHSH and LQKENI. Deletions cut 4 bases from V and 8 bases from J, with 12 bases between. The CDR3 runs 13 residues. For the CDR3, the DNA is TGTGCCAGCTCACTTACTAGGAGGGATGAGCAGTTCTTC. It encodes CASSLTRRDEQFF.

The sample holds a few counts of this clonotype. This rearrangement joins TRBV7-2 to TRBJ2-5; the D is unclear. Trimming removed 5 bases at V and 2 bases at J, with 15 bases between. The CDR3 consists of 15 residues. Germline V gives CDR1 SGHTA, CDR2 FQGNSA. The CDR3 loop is CASSPQPRFQETQYF. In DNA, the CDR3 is TGTGCCAGCAGCCCCCAGCCGAGGTTTCAAGAGACCCAGTACTTC.